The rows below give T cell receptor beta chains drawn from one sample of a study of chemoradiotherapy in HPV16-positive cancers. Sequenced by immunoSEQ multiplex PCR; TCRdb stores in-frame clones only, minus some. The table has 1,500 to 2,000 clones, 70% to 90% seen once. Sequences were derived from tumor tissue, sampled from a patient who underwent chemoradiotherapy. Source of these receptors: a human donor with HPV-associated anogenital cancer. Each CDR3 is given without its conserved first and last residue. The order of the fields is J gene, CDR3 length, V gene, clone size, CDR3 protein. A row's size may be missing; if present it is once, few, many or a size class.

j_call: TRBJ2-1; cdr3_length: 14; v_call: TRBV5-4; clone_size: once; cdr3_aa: ASSPRGLSSYNEQF
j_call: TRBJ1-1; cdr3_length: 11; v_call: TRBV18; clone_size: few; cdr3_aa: ASSPTVNTEAF
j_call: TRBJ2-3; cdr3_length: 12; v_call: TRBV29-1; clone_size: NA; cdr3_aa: SVEVPGDTDTQY
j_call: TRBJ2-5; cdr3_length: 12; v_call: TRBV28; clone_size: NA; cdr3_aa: ASSWGNRGETQY
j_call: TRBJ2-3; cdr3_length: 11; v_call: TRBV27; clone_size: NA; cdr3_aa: ASTDQAADTQY
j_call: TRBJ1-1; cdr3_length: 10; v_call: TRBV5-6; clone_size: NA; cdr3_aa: ASSPLQGRAF
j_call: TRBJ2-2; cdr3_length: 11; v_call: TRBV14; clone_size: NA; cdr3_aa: ASSQVNTGELF
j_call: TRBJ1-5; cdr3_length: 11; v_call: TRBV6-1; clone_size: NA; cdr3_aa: ASSPATGMPQH
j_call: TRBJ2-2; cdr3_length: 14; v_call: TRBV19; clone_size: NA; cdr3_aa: ASIGLEGRNTGELF
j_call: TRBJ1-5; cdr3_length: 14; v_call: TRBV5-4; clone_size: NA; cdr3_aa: ASSDGGRSSGQPQH
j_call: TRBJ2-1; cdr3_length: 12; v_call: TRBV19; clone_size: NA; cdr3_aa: ASKTSGRANEQF
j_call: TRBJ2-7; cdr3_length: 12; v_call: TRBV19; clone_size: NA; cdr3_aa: ASRKTGGGHEQY
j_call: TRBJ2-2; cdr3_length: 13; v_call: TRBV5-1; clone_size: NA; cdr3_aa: ASSPDRANTGELF
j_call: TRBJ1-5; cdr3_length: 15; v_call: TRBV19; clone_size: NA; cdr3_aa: ASSSIDSSSSNQPQH
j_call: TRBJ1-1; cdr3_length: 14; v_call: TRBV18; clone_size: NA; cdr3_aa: ASSPGQGALNTEAF
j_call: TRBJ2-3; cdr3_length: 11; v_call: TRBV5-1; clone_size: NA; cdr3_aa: ASQIPGGDTQY
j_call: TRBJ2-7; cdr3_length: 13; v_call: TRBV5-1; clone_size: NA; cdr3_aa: ASSLVSGNSYEQY
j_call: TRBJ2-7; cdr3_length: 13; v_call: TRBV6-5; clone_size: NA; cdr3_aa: ASSSRLAGGVLQY
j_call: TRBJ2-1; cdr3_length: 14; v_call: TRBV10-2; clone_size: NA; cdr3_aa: ASSDWRGSSYNEQF
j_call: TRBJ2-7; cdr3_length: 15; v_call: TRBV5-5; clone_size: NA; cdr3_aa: ASSRFPKTGADYEQY
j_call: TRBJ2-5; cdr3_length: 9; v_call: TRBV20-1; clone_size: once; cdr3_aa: SGQYEETQY
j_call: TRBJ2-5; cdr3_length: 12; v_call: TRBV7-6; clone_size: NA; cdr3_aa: ASSLAGNQETQY
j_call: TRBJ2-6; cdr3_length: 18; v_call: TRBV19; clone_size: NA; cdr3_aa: ASSANRGPHPFSGANVLT
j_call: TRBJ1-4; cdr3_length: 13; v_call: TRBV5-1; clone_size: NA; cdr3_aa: ASSFVGQNNEKLF
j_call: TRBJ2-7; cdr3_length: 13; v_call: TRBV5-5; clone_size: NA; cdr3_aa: ASSYRAGSSYEQY
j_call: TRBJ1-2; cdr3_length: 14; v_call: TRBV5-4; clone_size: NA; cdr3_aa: ASSLKGGTGSEGYT
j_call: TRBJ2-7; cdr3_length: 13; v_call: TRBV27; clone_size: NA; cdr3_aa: ASSLDPAGAYEQY
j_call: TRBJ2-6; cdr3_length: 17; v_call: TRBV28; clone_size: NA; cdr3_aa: ASSLGGRPSPSGANVLT
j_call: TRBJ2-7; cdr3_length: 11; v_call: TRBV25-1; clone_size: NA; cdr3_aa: ASRASASYEQY
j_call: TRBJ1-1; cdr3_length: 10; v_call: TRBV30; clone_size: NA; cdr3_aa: AWSRRGTEAF
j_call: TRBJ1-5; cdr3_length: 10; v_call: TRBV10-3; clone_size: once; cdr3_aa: ASGQGGQPQH
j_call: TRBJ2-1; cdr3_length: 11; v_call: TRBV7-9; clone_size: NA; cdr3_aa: ASSFSVGAEQF
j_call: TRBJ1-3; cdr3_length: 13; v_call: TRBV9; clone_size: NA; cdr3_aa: ASSSSGSSGNTIY
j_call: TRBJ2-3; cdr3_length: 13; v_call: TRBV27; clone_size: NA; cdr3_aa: ASSRTYQGTDTQY
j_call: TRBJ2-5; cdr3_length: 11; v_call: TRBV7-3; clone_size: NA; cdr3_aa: ASSPSTLETQY
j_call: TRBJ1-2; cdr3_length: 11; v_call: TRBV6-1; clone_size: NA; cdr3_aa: ASRVFGGHGYT
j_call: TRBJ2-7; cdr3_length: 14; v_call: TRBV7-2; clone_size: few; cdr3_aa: ASSLGGGTGAYEQY
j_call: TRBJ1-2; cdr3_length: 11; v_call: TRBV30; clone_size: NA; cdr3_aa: AWSVSANYGYT
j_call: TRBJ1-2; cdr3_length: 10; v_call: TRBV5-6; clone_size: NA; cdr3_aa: ASSPLGHGYT
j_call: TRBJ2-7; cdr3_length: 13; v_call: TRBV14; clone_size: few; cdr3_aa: ASSQWITPFYEQY
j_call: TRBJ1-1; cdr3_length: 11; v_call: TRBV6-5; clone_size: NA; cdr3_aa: ASSSGARTEAF
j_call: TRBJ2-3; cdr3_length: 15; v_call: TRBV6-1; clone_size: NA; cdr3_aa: ASSDQAGAGRLDTQY